The 32 T cell receptor beta chains in this list originate from one sample, sequenced in a study of a mutant IDH1 vaccine in newly diagnosed glioma. Time point described: baseline, week 1 (first vaccination visit). Stated treatment: pre-vaccination baseline after standard-of-care therapy. The data were produced by immunoSEQ multiplex PCR, yet TCRdb's version contains in-frame clones alone and is incomplete. There are under 80,000 clones in the sample; 80% to 90% occur only once, and roughly 2.8% lies in the top ten. The input for sequencing was PBMCs, taken from a glioma patient treated with radiotherapy, temozolomide or both. These receptors all come from a man aged 30 to 39 with glioma.

The chain carries TRBV15 and TRBJ2-3; D is undetermined. Germline CDR1 reads LNHNV; CDR2 reads YYDKDF (reference sequence). There are 13 residues in the CDR3. V lost 9 bases, J lost 6 bases, and 16 bases lay in between. In DNA form, the CDR3 reads TGTGCCACTAAAGGGCTCCGGGCCGATACGCAGTATTTT. Translating gives CATKGLRADTQYF.

V is TRBV19 and J is TRBJ1-5; D might be TRBD1 (5 bases). The CDR3 spans 12 residues. Germline lookup yields CDR1 LNHDA and CDR2 SQIVND (reference sequence). The germline V and J ends were trimmed by 11 bases and 2 bases, with 10 bases remaining between them. CDR3 bases: TGTGCCGGGAAGACAGGCAATCAGCCCCAGCATTTT. Protein sequence: CAGKTGNQPQHF.

The sample holds one count of this clone. CDR3 DNA: TGTGCCAGCAGCTTAGGCGTCGGGGGGAACTACGAGCAGTACTTC. This sequence encodes CASSLGVGGNYEQYF. The chain recombines TRBV11-2 with TRBJ2-7; 7 bases map to TRBD2. Germline CDR1 SGHAT, CDR2 FQNNGV. The CDR3 is made up of 15 amino acids. The V gene end was trimmed by 1 base and the J gene end by 3 bases; junction bases not matched to a gene: 6.

The CDR3 DNA reads TGCGCCAGCAGCCTCCGGAAACAGCCGAACACTGAAGCTTTCTTT. It encodes CASSLRKQPNTEAFF. The chain joins TRBV4-1 to TRBJ1-1; D gene uncertain. The germline V gene has CDR1 MGHRA and CDR2 YSYEKL. This CDR3 has 15 amino acids. Trimming removed 4 bases at V and 1 base at J, with 13 bases between.

This chain connects TRBV5-1 to TRBJ2-7, with D perhaps TRBD2 (5 bases). The CDR3 loop spans 16 amino acids. Per germline, CDR1 SGHRS and CDR2 YFSETQ. The V end was cut by 1 base, the J end by 0 bases, with 14 bases between. The CDR3 DNA reads as TGCGCCAGCAGCTTGTCTTCGGGGTACTCCTCCTACGAGCAGTACTTC. Encoded protein: CASSLSSGYSSYEQYF.

The chain is built from TRBV5-6 and TRBJ2-3; D is perhaps TRBD1 (6 bases). Germline V CDR1 and CDR2: SGHDT, YYEEEE. Between the trimmed V and J ends, which lost 4 bases and 2 bases, there was a span of 20 bases. The CDR3 is 17 residues long. CDR3 sequence (DNA): TGTGCCAGCAGCCCGCCGAAGGGGGAAGAGCACACAGATACGCAGTATTTT. Residues: CASSPPKGEEHTDTQYF.

The V gene is TRBV11-2, the J gene TRBJ2-5; D remains unclear. Germline lookup yields CDR1 SGHAT and CDR2 FQNNGV. This CDR3 comprises 15 residues. V gave up 5 bases and J gave up 2 bases, with 15 bases separating them. CDR3 loop: CASSDISSLQETQYF. CDR3 bases: TGTGCCAGCAGCGACATTAGTAGTCTACAAGAGACCCAGTACTTC.

The chain couples TRBV7-2 to TRBJ2-5, with D possibly being TRBD2 (5 bases). CDR3 size: 13 residues. Germline CDR1 SGHTA, CDR2 FQGNSA. V was cut by 1 base and J by 7 bases, with 10 bases left in between. For the CDR3, the DNA is TGTGCCAGCAGCTTAGACGTGGGGAGGACCCAGTACTTC. It yields the protein CASSLDVGRTQYF. The whole variable domain, remainder taken from reference TRBV7-2 and TRBJ2-5, is GAGVSQSPSNKVTEKGKDVELRCDPISGHTALYWYRQSLGQGLEFLIYFQGNSAPDKSGLPSDRFSAERTGGSVSTLTIQRTQQEDSAVYLCASSLDVGRTQYFGPGTRLLVL.

The chain couples TRBV10-3 to TRBJ1-3; D gene ambiguous. The CDR3 has 13 residues. Trimming removed 6 bases at V and 6 bases at J, with 12 bases between. Germline V gene data show CDR1 as ENHRY and CDR2 as SYGVKD. In DNA form, the CDR3 reads TGTGCCATCAGCCCGGACGGGGAAAACACCATATATTTT. This codes for CAISPDGENTIYF.

The chain uses TRBV5-5 and TRBJ2-2; the D gene could be TRBD1 or TRBD2 (5 bases each). Germline V gene data show CDR1 as SGHKS and CDR2 as YYEKEE (reference sequence). This CDR3 region has 16 residues. Trimming pared 6 bases from V and 3 bases from J, leaving 18 bases between. The CDR3 reads CASTPGPRWDTGELFF. The CDR3 DNA is TGTGCCAGCACTCCGGGACCTCGGTGGGACACCGGGGAGCTGTTTTTT.

The genes are TRBV6-6 and TRBJ1-2; the match to TRBD1 covers 8 bases. J was trimmed by 8 bases and V by 6 bases; bases with no gene match: 11. Germline V gene sequence: CDR1 MNHNY, CDR2 SVGAGI (reference sequence). The CDR3 is 14 residues long. The CDR3 bases are TGTGCCAGCAGCGCAGACAGGGGCTTGGGGGGCTACACCTTC. Residues: CASSADRGLGGYTF.

This clone was seen only a few times. The V call is TRBV5-4, the J call TRBJ1-2; maybe TRBD1 (6 bases). V lost 4 bases and J lost 4, with 14 bases in between. This CDR3 contains 14 residues. Germline CDR1 SGHNT, CDR2 YYREEE (reference sequence). CDR3 region: CASSPPGASYGYTF. CDR3 nucleotides: TGTGCCAGCAGCCCACCGGGGGCATCCTATGGCTACACCTTC. Drawing the rest from reference TRBV5-4 and TRBJ1-2, the complete variable domain is ETGVTQSPTHLIKTRGQQVTLRCSSQSGHNTVSWYQQALGQGPQFIFQYYREEENGRGNFPPRFSGLQFPNYSSELNVNALELDDSALYLCASSPPGASYGYTFGSGTRLTVV.

The count of this clone is one. The chain links TRBV29-1 to TRBJ2-1; 12 bases agree with TRBD2. Germline assignment: CDR1 SQVTM and CDR2 ANQGSEA. This CDR3 comprises 14 residues. J lost 6 bases, V lost 7 bases, and 7 bases had no gene match. The CDR3 region has the DNA TGCAGCGCATCGCTAGCGGGGGGGCCCAATGAGCAGTTCTTC. Protein sequence: CSASLAGGPNEQFF.

The rearrangement uses TRBV6-5 and TRBJ2-1; 11 nucleotides line up with TRBD1. In germline, CDR1 is MNHEY, CDR2 SVGAGI. Trimming cost V 6 bases and J 8 bases; bases outside gene matches: 6. The CDR3 is 14 amino acids. The CDR3 spells CASSQGQGADEQFF. The DNA for the CDR3 is TGTGCCAGCAGCCAAGGACAGGGGGCGGATGAGCAGTTCTTC.

This clone was recorded a few times. This chain uses TRBV7-9 with TRBJ1-1, with D maybe TRBD1 (5 bases). The CDR3 sequence is 12 residues long. Germline V gene lookup returns CDR1 SEHNR and CDR2 FQNEAQ (reference sequence). Trimming took off 8 bases at V and 0 bases at J, with 7 bases between the two ends. This CDR3 is CASQGLNTEAFF. In nucleotides, the CDR3 is TGTGCCAGCCAGGGCCTGAACACTGAAGCTTTCTTT.

About this clone itself: One end of the junction fails to match germline, which may point to a read error. This chain connects TRBV5-1 to TRBJ2-3, with D maybe TRBD2 (6 bases). The CDR3 runs to 12 residues. CDR1 is SGHRS and CDR2 is YFSETQ in the germline V gene. The CDR3 DNA sequence: TGCGCCAGCAGCTTGGGGCGGGGAATGGGGAATTTT. Its protein is CASSLGRGMGNF.

The CDR3 is CASRAGQGSYGYTF. The DNA for the CDR3 is TGTGCCAGCAGGGCGGGACAGGGGAGCTATGGCTACACCTTC. The J gene is TRBJ1-2, the V gene TRBV6-6, with 10 bases fitting TRBD1. The CDR3 extends over 14 amino acids. The germline gives CDR1 MNHNY, CDR2 SVGAGI (reference sequence). The junction had 5 bases not matched to a gene; V was cut back by 6 bases and J by 4 bases.

V is TRBV5-1 and J is TRBJ2-3, with TRBD1 identical over 7 bases. Germline loops: CDR1 SGHRS, CDR2 YFSETQ. This CDR3 has 15 residues. Trimming at V came to 0 bases and at J to 3 bases, leaving 4 bases not matched to a gene. CDR3 DNA sequence: TGCGCCAGCAGCTTGGAAGGGGGCTGGACAGATACGCAGTATTTT. It codes for CASSLEGGWTDTQYF. The full variable domain, with the rest looked up from reference TRBV5-1 and TRBJ2-3, is KAGVTQTPRYLIKTRGQQVTLSCSPISGHRSVSWYQQTPGQGLQFLFEYFSETQRNKGNFPGRFSGRQFSNSRSEMNVSTLELGDSALYLCASSLEGGWTDTQYFGPGTRLTVL.

The rearrangement links TRBV29-1 to TRBJ2-7; D is possibly TRBD2 (5 bases). The CDR3 sequence is 13 residues long. V was shortened by 2 bases and J by 3 bases, with 11 bases between the two germline ends. Germline V lookup: CDR1 SQVTM, CDR2 ANQGSEA. The CDR3 reads CSVEKGSHYEQYF. Written as DNA, the CDR3 is TGCAGCGTTGAAAAAGGGAGTCACTACGAGCAGTACTTC.

A single count supports this clone. This rearrangement joins TRBV6-5 to TRBJ2-7; 11 nucleotides align to TRBD1. The length of the CDR3 is 14 residues. V trimming: 6 bases; J trimming: 3 bases; junction bases outside the gene matches: 4. Germline CDR1 is MNHEY and CDR2 is SVGAGI. The CDR3 region has the DNA TGTGCCAGCAGCCTAGGGACAGGGGGCTACGAGCAGTACTTC. This sequence encodes CASSLGTGGYEQYF.

The genes are TRBV9 and TRBJ2-2; a weak D match, TRBD1 (6 bases). V lost 3 bases, J lost 7 bases, and 7 bases lay in between. CDR3 length: 12 amino acids. Germline assignment: CDR1 SGDLS and CDR2 YYNGEE. The CDR3 is CASSGTVGELFF. The CDR3 coding sequence is TGTGCCAGCAGCGGGACAGTCGGGGAGCTGTTTTTT.

The chain uses TRBV9 and TRBJ1-4; D not certain. The CDR3 is made up of 15 amino acids. Looked up from germline, CDR1 is SGDLS and CDR2 is YYNGEE. Trimming removed 3 bases from V and 5 bases from J, with 14 bases in between. In DNA form, the CDR3 reads TGTGCCAGCAGCGGCCAGGCGAACCGGAATGAAAAACTGTTTTTT. Translation: CASSGQANRNEKLFF.

The chain combines TRBV7-9 with TRBJ2-3; TRBD1 or TRBD2 may be the D gene (5 bases each). The CDR3 length is 16 residues. CDR1 and CDR2 (germline): SEHNR, FQNEAQ (reference sequence). V was trimmed by 4 bases and J by 1 base, leaving 15 bases between them. The CDR3 loop is CASSSRDPRGTDTQYF. The CDR3 DNA sequence: TGTGCCAGCAGCTCCCGGGACCCCCGGGGCACAGATACGCAGTATTTT. The full variable domain, rest sourced from reference TRBV7-9 and TRBJ2-3, is DTGVSQNPRHKITKRGQNVTFRCDPISEHNRLYWYRQTLGQGPEFLTYFQNEAQLEKSRLLSDRFSAERPKGSFSTLEIQRTEQGDSAMYLCASSSRDPRGTDTQYFGPGTRLTVL.

The gene calls are TRBV19 and TRBJ1-5; no definite D call. V was trimmed by 3 bases and J by 6 bases, leaving 15 bases between them. From germline, CDR1 is LNHDA and CDR2 SQIVND (reference sequence). The CDR3 contains 15 residues. DNA for the CDR3: TGTGCCAGTAGTATGGTGAAAAGAGGTTTTCAGCCCCAGCATTTT. This encodes CASSMVKRGFQPQHF. Combining the CDR3 with reference TRBV19 and TRBJ1-5 gives the whole variable domain DGGITQSPKYLFRKEGQNVTLSCEQNLNHDAMYWYRQDPGQGLRLIYYSQIVNDFQKGDIAEGYSVSREKKESFPLTVTSAQKNPTAFYLCASSMVKRGFQPQHFGDGTRLSIL.

The V gene is TRBV4-1, the J gene TRBJ1-5; TRBD1 matches 8 bases. CDR3 size: 15 residues. Per the germline V gene, CDR1 is MGHRA and CDR2 is YSYEKL. Trimming took 5 bases from V and 4 from J; bases not matched to a gene: 7. The CDR3 DNA follows: TGCGCCAGCAGCTTAAAGACAGGGGAGAATCAGCCCCAGCATTTT. Residues: CASSLKTGENQPQHF.

The chain joins TRBV18 to TRBJ2-2, with D unclear. This CDR3 has 15 amino acids. V was shortened by 4 bases and J by 4 bases, with 13 bases between the two germline ends. The V gene's germline CDR1 is KGHSH and CDR2 LQKENI. The CDR3 DNA reads as TGTGCCAGCTCACTCCCCCACAGTTCCACCGGGGAGCTGTTTTTT. Encoded protein: CASSLPHSSTGELFF. The variable domain in full, completed from reference TRBV18 and TRBJ2-2, reads NAGVMQNPRHLVRRRGQEARLRCSPMKGHSHVYWYRQLPEEGLKFMVYLQKENIIDESGMPKERFSAEFPKEGPSILRIQQVVRGDSAAYFCASSLPHSSTGELFFGEGSRLTVL.

The CDR3 bases are TGTGCCAGCAGCTTAGCGCAAACAGGGGCCCCCTCCTACGAGCAGTACTTC. Its translation is CASSLAQTGAPSYEQYF. The chain joins TRBV7-8 to TRBJ2-7, with TRBD1 matching 7 bases. The CDR3 has 17 residues. The ends lost 0 bases at V and 0 bases at J; junction bases unmatched: 8. Germline V lookup: CDR1 SGHVS, CDR2 FQNEAQ.

The gene calls are TRBV28 and TRBJ1-1; unclear D gene. Trimming stripped 4 bases from V and 3 bases from J, with 3 bases between. Germline V lookup: CDR1 MDHEN, CDR2 SYDVKM. There are 11 residues in the CDR3. The CDR3 region has the DNA TGTGCCAGCAGTTGGTACACTGAAGCTTTCTTT. Residues: CASSWYTEAFF.

The chain carries TRBV19 and TRBJ2-4; D remains unclear. The CDR3 has 13 residues. CDR1 is LNHDA, CDR2 SQIVND, per germline (reference sequence). V dropped 4 bases and J dropped 2 bases, with 6 bases sitting between them. The CDR3 sequence is CASSNGPKNIQYF. The CDR3 bases are TGTGCCAGTAGTAACGGACCCAAAAACATTCAGTACTTC.

With respect to this clone: Lacking the conserved final phenylalanine or tryptophan, this CDR3 likely reflects a read error. The DNA is omitted, as the CDR3 cannot be located on it reliably, and the CDR3 follows TCRdb's listing. This chain links TRBV28 with TRBJ1-6; TRBD1, as called in the table, went unchecked against the DNA. The CDR3 spans 14 amino acids, including both terminal residues. From germline, CDR1 is MDHEN and CDR2 SYDVKM. CDR3 region: CASSLRDRGLSLIL.

The V call is TRBV19, the J call TRBJ1-2; no firm D call. V was clipped by 6 bases and J by 2 bases, with 16 bases between them. The CDR3 covers 15 residues. Germline V CDR1 and CDR2: LNHDA, SQIVND (reference sequence). The CDR3 reads CASRPRGAGNYGYTF. The CDR3 DNA reads as TGTGCCAGTAGGCCTCGGGGTGCAGGAAACTATGGCTACACCTTC.

The CDR3 spells CASNGGGVVNTEAFF. DNA of the CDR3: TGTGCCAGCAATGGGGGAGGTGTTGTGAACACTGAAGCTTTCTTT. The chain couples TRBV6-5 to TRBJ1-1, with a possible D match to TRBD1 (5 bases). Germline values: CDR1 MNHEY, CDR2 SVGAGI. The CDR3 has 15 residues. V was clipped by 7 bases and J by 0 bases, with 15 bases between them.